Sequencing of this TCR beta chain was carried out in a study of radiotherapy plus CTLA-4 blockade in lung cancer. Study outcomes and limitations: Clones of tumor-derived TCRs expanded in blood after radiotherapy plus ipilimumab.

Germline CDR1 and CDR2: SGHTA and FQGTGA. The CDR3 length is 16 residues. V dropped 5 bases and J dropped 2; count of bases not matched to a gene: 6. The repertoire was sequenced with immunoSEQ multiplex PCR; TCRdb's copy has only in-frame clones and lacks some. The table lists 100,000 to 150,000 clones, around 89% of them singletons. A note on this clone: Its target is not known.

The material sequenced was peripheral blood, taken from a patient treated with radiotherapy plus ipilimumab. This clonotype originated in a human donor with non-small cell lung cancer that progressed on radiotherapy plus ipilimumab. This sequence joins TRBV7-3 and TRBJ2-7, with 13 bases fitting TRBD2. The CDR3 spells CASSPPGLAGTYEQYF. The CDR3 nucleotides are TGTGCCAGCAGCCCACCGGGACTAGCGGGAACCTACGAGCAGTACTTC.